The T cell receptor beta chain described here comes from a study of immune evolution from preneoplasia to lung adenocarcinoma. Looking at the study overall: HLA loss of heterozygosity: 6% to 7.5% AIS, about 15% MIA, over 25% ADC, none AAH.

TCRdb's copy holds only in-frame clones and misses some; the assay was immunoSEQ multiplex PCR. The sample holds approximately 4,900 clones, about 77% seen once. This clone was seen more than once but under ten times. Its antigen remains unidentified. Study-level findings and limits: Normal lung had highest clonality; later lesions appeared denser, more diverse.

Histologic diagnosis was independently verified by two lung pathologists. Premalignant or tumor cells were enriched by macro-dissection after pathologic assessment. The CDR3 contains 11 residues. CDR1 is DFQATT, CDR2 SNEGSKA, per germline (reference sequence). The receptor's source is a person aged 70 to 85 with lung adenocarcinoma. The chain joins TRBV20-1 to TRBJ2-7; 10 positions match TRBD2. Sample: FFPE minimally invasive lung adenocarcinoma tissue. CDR3 amino acids: CSARGLAGLIV. Written as DNA, the CDR3 is TGCAGTGCTAGAGGACTAGCGGGCCTCATTGTC.